These 13 T cell receptor beta chains share one sample of origin, sequenced in a study of blood T cells in healthy people across ages. Next came a second PCR, run for about 7 to 12 cycles, which used a sample-barcoded 5' primer along with a J-beta primer mix. From the 5' RACE reads, TCRdb called clonotypes with MiXCR, one entry per CDR3 protein. The sample holds about 570,000 distinct CDR3 sequences, about 29% seen once. The sample was also linked to a second study, of T cells of mothers and their children.

Sequencing was done on a sample of blood. The receptor set was obtained from a boy younger than 10 in good health.

The sample holds one count of this clonotype. V gene TRBV4-3 combines with J gene TRBJ2-3, with D perhaps TRBD1 or TRBD2 (5 bases each). The CDR3 runs 16 residues. V lost 0 bases to trimming and J lost 2 bases, with 12 bases between them. Germline V gene data show CDR1 as LGHNA and CDR2 as YSLEER. The CDR3 spells CASSQDGGHITDTQYF. The CDR3, as DNA: TGCGCCAGCAGCCAAGATGGAGGACATATCACAGATACGCAGTATTTT.

V gene TRBV6-6 combines with J gene TRBJ2-2; 9 nucleotides line up with TRBD1. Germline V gene sequence: CDR1 MNHNY, CDR2 SVGAGI (reference sequence). The CDR3 totals 13 residues. CDR3 protein: CAAATGGAGELFF. The CDR3 DNA reads as TGTGCAGCCGCGACAGGGGGGGCCGGGGAGCTGTTTTTT.

On this clonotype itself: A much larger clone differs from this one at a single base, so this may be a read error. The chain carries TRBV7-2 and TRBJ2-5; TRBD1 is a possible D gene (6 bases). The CDR3 contains 14 residues. The V and J ends lost 1 base and 1 base respectively, with 7 bases between them. Germline loops: CDR1 SGHTA, CDR2 FQGNSA. CDR3 DNA: TGTGCCAGCAGCTTAGAGGACAGCCAAGAGACCCAGTACTTC. Translated, it gives CASSLEDSQETQYF.

This clonotype was counted a few times. CDR3 sequence reads: CASSLAGNSGSGDEQFF. CDR3 in DNA: TGCGCCAGCAGCTTGGCGGGTAATAGCGGGAGTGGGGATGAGCAGTTCTTC. This sequence joins TRBV5-1 and TRBJ2-1, with 9 bases that match TRBD2. The junction had 12 bases not matched to a gene; V was cut back by 0 bases and J by 8 bases. The CDR3 sequence is 17 residues long. The germline gives CDR1 SGHRS, CDR2 YFSETQ.

This clonotype was seen only a few times. This chain joins TRBV13 and TRBJ2-1, with 12 nucleotides matching TRBD2. V shed 2 bases, J shed 7 bases, and the junction held 9 bases outside the gene matches. This CDR3 spans 17 amino acids. Germline lookup yields CDR1 PRHDT and CDR2 FYEKMQ (reference sequence). The CDR3: CASSLRTSGRLGNEQFF. CDR3 DNA: TGTGCCAGCAGCTTAAGAACTAGCGGGAGGCTCGGGAATGAGCAGTTCTTC. The full variable domain, with the rest looked up from reference TRBV13 and TRBJ2-1, is AAGVIQSPRHLIKEKRETATLKCYPIPRHDTVYWYQQGPGQDPQFLISFYEKMQSDKGSIPDRFSAQQFSDYHSELNMSSLELGDSALYFCASSLRTSGRLGNEQFFGPGTRLTVL.

A few counts support this clonotype. The rearrangement joins TRBV7-2 to TRBJ2-3; the D is unclear. The germline gives CDR1 SGHTA, CDR2 FQGNSA. The V and J ends lost 7 bases and 6 bases respectively, with 14 bases between them. The CDR3 spans 13 residues. The CDR3 here is CASTPWSSDTQYF. CDR3 in DNA: TGTGCCAGCACACCGTGGTCCTCGGATACGCAGTATTTT.

V is TRBV5-1 and J is TRBJ1-2; D is unresolved. CDR1 and CDR2 from the germline V gene are SGHRS and YFSETQ. CDR3 length: 13 residues. Trimming cost V 1 base and J 4 bases, with 8 bases left between them. DNA of the CDR3: TGCGCCAGCAGCTTGAACAGCCCCTATGGCTACACCTTC. It specifies CASSLNSPYGYTF.

This clonotype turned up a few times. The genes are TRBV7-9 and TRBJ2-5; D unclear. CDR1 is SEHNR, CDR2 FQNEAQ, per germline (reference sequence). This CDR3 spans 14 amino acids. The ends were cut back, 5 bases at V and 0 bases at J, with 10 bases in the middle. CDR3 sequence (DNA): TGTGCCAGCAGCGCCCTCCGGCACCAAGAGACCCAGTACTTC. Translation: CASSALRHQETQYF.

The chain has TRBV29-1 and TRBJ2-5, with TRBD2 identical over 12 bases. The J call may be mistaken, given a closer DNA end match to TRBJ2-1. CDR1 and CDR2 from the germline V gene are SQVTM and ANQGSEA. The CDR3 contains 15 residues. CDR3 DNA: TGCAGCCACCGAGGGGCTAGCGGGAGGGACAATGAGCAGTTCTTC. It yields the protein CSHRGASGRDNEQFF.

This clonotype was found a few times. The rearrangement uses TRBV6-5 and TRBJ1-1; D is perhaps TRBD1 (6 bases). The length of the CDR3 is 13 residues. Germline-derived CDR1 and CDR2 are MNHEY and SVGAGI. Trimming shortened V by 3 bases and J by 6 bases, and 11 bases separated the two germline ends. Here the CDR3 reads CASSYRRGAEAFF. In nucleotides, the CDR3 is TGTGCCAGCAGTTATCGCAGGGGCGCTGAAGCTTTCTTT.

This clonotype occurred a few times. This chain joins TRBV4-1 and TRBJ2-7; D not certain. This CDR3 spans 14 amino acids. Trimming took 4 bases from V and 0 from J, leaving 10 bases between them. Germline CDR1 MGHRA, CDR2 YSYEKL. Written as DNA, the CDR3 is TGCGCCAGCAGCCCCTTCGCAGGCTCCTACGAGCAGTACTTC. It yields the protein CASSPFAGSYEQYF.

This clonotype occurred a few times. The rearrangement joins TRBV3-1 to TRBJ2-5, with D perhaps TRBD1 or TRBD2 (6 bases each). V shed 0 bases and J shed 4 bases, with 12 bases lying between them. The germline V gene encodes CDR1 LGHDT and CDR2 YNNKEL (reference sequence). The CDR3 has 15 amino acids. CDR3 residues: CASSQDRGVSETQYF. The CDR3 DNA is TGTGCCAGCAGCCAAGATAGGGGGGTTTCAGAGACCCAGTACTTC.

V gene TRBV21-1 combines with J gene TRBJ2-3. TRBV21-1 is a listed pseudogene. This CDR3 spans 14 amino acids. Here the CDR3 reads CASIKGTSTDTQYF. CDR3 DNA sequence: TGTGCCAGCATCAAAGGGACCAGCACAGATACGCAGTATTTT.